A single sample gave rise to the 8 T cell receptor beta chains below, sequenced in a study of CD8+CD57+ T cells in acquired aplastic anemia. Patients sequenced had flow cytometry evidence of CD8+CD57+ cell expansion. The study profiled TCR beta VDJ and CDR3 using genomic DNA as template. TCRdb redid the calling of the reads with MiXCR, one entry per CDR3 protein. The sample has around 79,000 distinct CDR3 sequences, roughly three quarters seen once; the top ten hold 80% to 90%. Specimen: sorted CD4+, CD8+, or CD8+CD57+ T cells (not recorded which) from PBMCs. These receptors were taken from a human donor with aplastic anemia.

The CDR3 DNA reads as TGTGCCAGTAGGGACGGGGGAAAGGCCGGGGAGCTGTTTTTT. This codes for CASRDGGKAGELFF. The chain links TRBV19 to TRBJ2-2; D is perhaps TRBD2 (6 bases). Trimming shortened V by 6 bases and J by 6 bases, and 14 bases separated the two germline ends. The V gene's germline CDR1 is LNHDA and CDR2 SQIVND (reference sequence). The CDR3 has 14 amino acids.

This sequence joins TRBV19 and TRBJ2-2; TRBD1 matches at 9 bases. V was pared by 8 bases and J by 2 bases, with 6 bases of the junction left unmatched. The CDR3 is 15 amino acids. Germline loops: CDR1 LNHDA, CDR2 SQIVND (reference sequence). The CDR3 region has the DNA TGTGCCAGTGACCCGGGACAGGGAAACACCGGGGAGCTGTTTTTT. It codes for CASDPGQGNTGELFF. Looking up the rest from reference TRBV19 and TRBJ2-2 gives the full variable domain: DGGITQSPKYLFRKEGQNVTLSCEQNLNHDAMYWYRQDPGQGLRLIYYSQIVNDFQKGDIAEGYSVSREKKESFPLTVTSAQKNPTAFYLCASDPGQGNTGELFFGEGSRLTVL.

The chain uses TRBV2 and TRBJ2-2; perhaps TRBD2 as D (6 bases). This CDR3 region has 15 residues. V lost 5 bases, J lost 1 base, and 11 bases lay in between. Germline CDR1 is SNHLY and CDR2 is FYNNEI. The CDR3 loop is CASSTGRQNTGELFF. CDR3 in DNA: TGTGCCAGCAGTACCGGGAGACAGAACACCGGGGAGCTGTTTTTT.

There are a few counts of this clonotype. V is TRBV24-1 and J is TRBJ2-1, with 7 bases identical to TRBD2. This CDR3 is 13 amino acids long. Germline-derived CDR1 and CDR2 are KGHDR and SFDVKD. V trimming: 1 base; J trimming: 9 bases; junction bases outside the gene matches: 2. CDR3 in DNA: TGTGCCACCAGTGATTTAGCTAGCGGTGAGCAGTTCTTC. Translation gives CATSDLASGEQFF.

This chain connects TRBV12-1 to TRBJ1-1; the D call in the table, TRBD1, was not verified against the DNA. TRBV12-1 is reported as a pseudogene. The CDR3 runs to 15 residues. This chain's CDR3 is CASSFLYGQKTEAFF. The DNA of the CDR3 is TGTGCCAGCAGCTTTTTGTACGGACAGAAGACTGAAGCTTTCTTT.

The rearrangement uses TRBV10-3 and TRBJ1-1; D gene uncertain. Germline V gene sequence: CDR1 ENHRY, CDR2 SYGVKD. The CDR3 loop spans 14 amino acids. Deletions cut 6 bases from V and 1 base from J, with 12 bases between. The CDR3 protein is CAISASRENTEAFF. The CDR3 DNA is TGTGCCATCAGCGCCAGCCGGGAGAACACTGAAGCTTTCTTT.

This clonotype was counted many times. The gene calls are TRBV7-9 and TRBJ1-5; D is perhaps TRBD1 (5 bases). Germline-derived CDR1 and CDR2 are SEHNR and FQNEAQ (reference sequence). This CDR3 region has 16 residues. With 5 bases removed from V and 4 bases from J, the gap between germline ends came to 18 bases. The CDR3 region is CASSPAIQGRNQPQHF. Written as DNA, the CDR3 is TGTGCCAGCAGCCCGGCTATCCAGGGTCGGAATCAGCCCCAGCATTTT.

The chain recombines TRBV20-1 with TRBJ1-1, with unresolved D. The length of the CDR3 is 13 residues. Trimming took off 0 bases at V and 10 bases at J, with 15 bases between the two ends. Germline V gene data show CDR1 as DFQATT and CDR2 as SNEGSKA (reference sequence). The CDR3 loop is CSARDRLSWVAFF. The CDR3, as DNA: TGCAGTGCTAGAGATCGGCTATCTTGGGTAGCTTTCTTT.